The T cell receptor (beta chain) described here comes from a study of blood T cell repertoires in COVID-19. This clone has just one count. Other DNA sequences within the sample encode an identical CDR3. Some clones are missing from TCRdb's copy, which holds only in-frame ones; the method was immunoSEQ multiplex PCR. The sample holds 150,000 to 200,000 clones, approximately 90% seen once. Deletions cut 4 bases from V and 0 bases from J, with 8 bases between. The CDR3 covers 13 residues. Germline-derived CDR1 and CDR2 are SGHDT and YYEEEE. Specimen: peripheral blood. The receptor was isolated from a woman in her seventies with COVID-19, enrolled during active disease. The chain carries TRBV5-6 and TRBJ2-7; D is perhaps TRBD1 (5 bases). The CDR3 coding sequence is TGTGCCAGCAGCCCAGGGTACTCCTACGAGCAGTACTTC. It encodes CASSPGYSYEQYF. The entire variable domain, with the rest obtained from reference TRBV5-6 and TRBJ2-7, is as follows: DAGVTQSPTHLIKTRGQQVTLRCSPKSGHDTVSWYQQALGQGPQFIFQYYEEEERQRGNFPDRFSGHQFPNYSSELNVNALLLGDSALYLCASSPGYSYEQYFGPGTRLTVT.